This is a list of T cell receptor beta chains from one sample in a study of blood T cell repertoires in COVID-19. Sequencing was performed with immunoSEQ multiplex PCR; in TCRdb, only in-frame clones are kept and a portion is missing. The sample shows a few hundred thousand clones, roughly 88% of them seen only once. The sample consisted of peripheral blood. All receptors come from a woman aged 25 to 45 with acute or convalescent COVID-19. Each CDR3 is given with its conserved first and last residue. Each record gives: D gene, V gene, clone size, J gene, CDR3 DNA, CDR3 protein. D genes are given only for firm matches. Not all rows give a size; the values are once, few, many and, for expanded clones, a class.

D gene: TRBD2
V gene: TRBV14
clone size: -
J gene: TRBJ2-7
CDR3 DNA: TGTGCCAGCAGCCAAGATTTCCCTAGCGGGAGGGCCCACGAGCAGTACTTC
CDR3 protein: CASSQDFPSGRAHEQYF

D gene: -
V gene: TRBV2
clone size: -
J gene: TRBJ1-5
CDR3 DNA: TGTGCCAGCAGTACAGCGGTGGGCAATCAGCCCCAGCATTTT
CDR3 protein: CASSTAVGNQPQHF

D gene: TRBD2
V gene: TRBV19
clone size: -
J gene: TRBJ2-4
CDR3 DNA: TGTGCCAGTAGGAGGCAGCGGGAGGACATTCAGTACTTC
CDR3 protein: CASRRQREDIQYF

D gene: TRBD2
V gene: TRBV9
clone size: -
J gene: TRBJ2-7
CDR3 DNA: TGTGCCAGCAGCGTAGGCAGCGGGGGATACTCCTACGAGCAGTACTTC
CDR3 protein: CASSVGSGGYSYEQYF

D gene: -
V gene: TRBV23-1
clone size: -
J gene: TRBJ1-5
CDR3 DNA: TGCGCCAGCAGTCACTGGACAGCCCATAGCAATCAGCCCCAGCATTTT
CDR3 protein: CASSHWTAHSNQPQHF

D gene: -
V gene: TRBV7-9
clone size: -
J gene: TRBJ2-2
CDR3 DNA: TGTGCCAGCAGAGGGGTTACGAACACCGGGGAGCTGTTTTTT
CDR3 protein: CASRGVTNTGELFF

D gene: -
V gene: TRBV6-5
clone size: -
J gene: TRBJ2-5
CDR3 DNA: TGTGCCAGCAGCCCACGCGGGAATCAAGAGACCCAGTACTTC
CDR3 protein: CASSPRGNQETQYF

D gene: TRBD2
V gene: TRBV5-4
clone size: -
J gene: TRBJ2-2
CDR3 DNA: TGTGCCAGCAGCTCCGGGACTAGTTTCTCCGGGGAGCTGTTTTTT
CDR3 protein: CASSSGTSFSGELFF

D gene: TRBD1
V gene: TRBV3-1/TRBV3-2
clone size: -
J gene: TRBJ2-5
CDR3 DNA: TGTGCCAGCAGCCCGGCAATCACAGGGGCGGAGACCCAGTACTTC
CDR3 protein: CASSPAITGAETQYF

D gene: TRBD1
V gene: TRBV4-1
clone size: -
J gene: TRBJ2-3
CDR3 DNA: TGCGCCAGCAGCCTCAAGATCCCCGGGACAGGGTTGGTTACAGATACGCAGTATTTT
CDR3 protein: CASSLKIPGTGLVTDTQYF

D gene: TRBD1
V gene: TRBV3-1/TRBV3-2
clone size: once
J gene: TRBJ1-2
CDR3 DNA: TGTGCCAGCAGCCGACAGGGGATAGGGTATGGCTACACCTTC
CDR3 protein: CASSRQGIGYGYTF

D gene: -
V gene: TRBV20-1
clone size: -
J gene: TRBJ1-1
CDR3 DNA: TGCAGTGCAACAAGGGGGACTGAAGCTTTCTTT
CDR3 protein: CSATRGTEAFF

D gene: -
V gene: TRBV3-1/TRBV3-2
clone size: -
J gene: TRBJ1-5
CDR3 DNA: TGTGCCAGCAGCCAAGACCAGGGGTCCAATCAGCCCCAGCATTTT
CDR3 protein: CASSQDQGSNQPQHF

D gene: -
V gene: TRBV6-5
clone size: -
J gene: TRBJ1-5
CDR3 DNA: TGTGCCAGCAAGGGATGGGGGGACAATCAGCCCCAGCATTTT
CDR3 protein: CASKGWGDNQPQHF

D gene: -
V gene: TRBV5-1
clone size: -
J gene: TRBJ2-7
CDR3 DNA: TGCGCCAGCAGCTGGGGGTTAACGAGCGGGGAGCAGTACTTC
CDR3 protein: CASSWGLTSGEQYF

D gene: TRBD1
V gene: TRBV19
clone size: once
J gene: TRBJ2-7
CDR3 DNA: TGTGCCAGTAGTACTACCGGGACAGGGGGCCAAATGGGGCAGTACTTC
CDR3 protein: CASSTTGTGGQMGQYF

D gene: -
V gene: TRBV7-9
clone size: -
J gene: TRBJ1-4
CDR3 DNA: TGTGCCAGCAGCCATACAGGGTCGGACACGCCGGCAACTAATGAAAAACTGTTTTTT
CDR3 protein: CASSHTGSDTPATNEKLFF

D gene: TRBD1
V gene: TRBV6-5
clone size: -
J gene: TRBJ2-3
CDR3 DNA: TGTGCCAGCCGCAGGGGGACAGATACGCAGTATTTT
CDR3 protein: CASRRGTDTQYF

D gene: -
V gene: TRBV5-6
clone size: -
J gene: TRBJ2-7
CDR3 DNA: TGTGCCAGCAATACGGCAGGGGCGGACAAGCAGTACTTC
CDR3 protein: CASNTAGADKQYF

D gene: -
V gene: TRBV9
clone size: -
J gene: TRBJ1-2
CDR3 DNA: TGTGCCAGCAGCGTAGGTACAGCCGGCTATGGCTACACCTTC
CDR3 protein: CASSVGTAGYGYTF

D gene: TRBD1
V gene: TRBV6-6
clone size: -
J gene: TRBJ2-5
CDR3 DNA: TGTGCCAGCAGTTACCCAGGACAGGGGGAGTACTTC
CDR3 protein: CASSYPGQGEYF

D gene: -
V gene: TRBV7-2
clone size: -
J gene: TRBJ1-6
CDR3 DNA: TGTGCCAGCCGTCCCAGCTCCTATAATTCACCCCTCCACTTT
CDR3 protein: CASRPSSYNSPLHF

D gene: -
V gene: TRBV19
clone size: -
J gene: TRBJ1-5
CDR3 DNA: TGTGCCAGTAGTCTCACTGGGCCCCAGCATTTT
CDR3 protein: CASSLTGPQHF

D gene: TRBD2
V gene: TRBV7-3
clone size: -
J gene: TRBJ2-2
CDR3 DNA: TGTGCCAGCAGCTTAGGGGGACTAGCGGGTACCGGGGAGCTGTTTTTT
CDR3 protein: CASSLGGLAGTGELFF

D gene: TRBD2
V gene: TRBV6-2/TRBV6-3
clone size: medium-sized
J gene: TRBJ2-3
CDR3 DNA: TGTGCCAGCAGTTACTCACTAGCGGGATCTGATACGCAGTATTTT
CDR3 protein: CASSYSLAGSDTQYF

D gene: TRBD1
V gene: TRBV6-2/TRBV6-3
clone size: -
J gene: TRBJ2-7
CDR3 DNA: TGTGCCAGCAGTCGCCAGGGGCAGGGGGTGAGACTCCCGTGGGAGCAGTACTTC
CDR3 protein: CASSRQGQGVRLPWEQYF

D gene: -
V gene: TRBV11-2
clone size: -
J gene: TRBJ1-2
CDR3 DNA: TGTGCCAGCAGCCTAACAGTTCCTAACTATGGCTACACCTTC
CDR3 protein: CASSLTVPNYGYTF

D gene: TRBD2
V gene: TRBV10-2
clone size: -
J gene: TRBJ2-7
CDR3 DNA: TGCGCCAGCAAGGCTAGCGGATCCTACGAGCAGTACTTC
CDR3 protein: CASKASGSYEQYF

D gene: TRBD1
V gene: TRBV11-2
clone size: -
J gene: TRBJ2-3
CDR3 DNA: TGTGCCAGCAGCTTTCAGAGGGGGCGGACAGATACGCAGTATTTT
CDR3 protein: CASSFQRGRTDTQYF

D gene: TRBD1
V gene: TRBV27
clone size: once
J gene: TRBJ1-6
CDR3 DNA: TGTGCCAGCCGATGGACAGGTGGATCACCCCTCCACTTT
CDR3 protein: CASRWTGGSPLHF

D gene: TRBD1
V gene: TRBV19
clone size: -
J gene: TRBJ1-5
CDR3 DNA: TGTGCCAGTAGGACAGGGTATCAGCCCCAGCATTTT
CDR3 protein: CASRTGYQPQHF

D gene: -
V gene: TRBV30
clone size: -
J gene: TRBJ1-3
CDR3 DNA: TGTGCCTGGAGTGTACCAGTAGGAAACACCATATATTTT
CDR3 protein: CAWSVPVGNTIYF

D gene: TRBD2
V gene: TRBV7-8
clone size: -
J gene: TRBJ2-5
CDR3 DNA: TGTGCCAGCAGCTTAGCCTCTGGTAGCGGGAGGGTGGGGGAGACCCAGTACTTC
CDR3 protein: CASSLASGSGRVGETQYF

D gene: TRBD1
V gene: TRBV7-2
clone size: -
J gene: TRBJ2-4
CDR3 DNA: TGTGCCAGCAGCTTAAGAGGACAGGGGAGGAACATTCAGTACTTC
CDR3 protein: CASSLRGQGRNIQYF

D gene: TRBD2
V gene: TRBV7-2
clone size: -
J gene: TRBJ2-7
CDR3 DNA: TGTGCCAGCAGCTTAACTAGCGAGTCCCCCTACGAGCAGTACTTC
CDR3 protein: CASSLTSESPYEQYF

D gene: TRBD1
V gene: TRBV18
clone size: -
J gene: TRBJ2-1
CDR3 DNA: TGTGCCAGCTCACCGTACAACAGGGGGAATGAGCAGTTCTTC
CDR3 protein: CASSPYNRGNEQFF

D gene: -
V gene: TRBV18
clone size: -
J gene: TRBJ2-7
CDR3 DNA: TGTGCCAGCTCACGTGACAGAACCTACGAGCAGTACTTC
CDR3 protein: CASSRDRTYEQYF

D gene: -
V gene: TRBV5-1
clone size: -
J gene: TRBJ1-3
CDR3 DNA: TGCGCCAGCAGCCGAGGTCCTAGAGGGGGAAACACCATATATTTT
CDR3 protein: CASSRGPRGGNTIYF

D gene: TRBD1
V gene: TRBV25-1
clone size: -
J gene: TRBJ2-1
CDR3 DNA: TGTGCCAGCAGTGCTTTAGGACAGGTCTACAATGAGCAGTTCTTC
CDR3 protein: CASSALGQVYNEQFF

D gene: -
V gene: TRBV12-3/TRBV12-4
clone size: -
J gene: TRBJ1-2
CDR3 DNA: TGTGCCAGCACCTTTACGGGTGGCTACACCTTC
CDR3 protein: CASTFTGGYTF

D gene: TRBD2
V gene: TRBV25-1
clone size: -
J gene: TRBJ2-1
CDR3 DNA: TGTGCCAGCGGGGGACTAGCGGAGAATGAGCAGTTCTTC
CDR3 protein: CASGGLAENEQFF

D gene: -
V gene: TRBV19
clone size: -
J gene: TRBJ2-1
CDR3 DNA: TGTGCCAGTAGTGACCGATGGGGCAAAGGTGAGCAGTTCTTC
CDR3 protein: CASSDRWGKGEQFF

D gene: TRBD2
V gene: TRBV4-1
clone size: -
J gene: TRBJ2-1
CDR3 DNA: TGCGCCAGCAGCCACGGGACTAGCGGGAACAATGAGCAGTTCTTC
CDR3 protein: CASSHGTSGNNEQFF

D gene: -
V gene: TRBV18
clone size: -
J gene: TRBJ1-1
CDR3 DNA: TGTGCCAGCTCACGGGCAGGGGCGGGCACTGAAGCTTTCTTT
CDR3 protein: CASSRAGAGTEAFF

D gene: TRBD1
V gene: TRBV14
clone size: -
J gene: TRBJ1-1
CDR3 DNA: TGTGCCAGCAGCCAAGATGGGACAGGGATTTTTAGTCGCGATTTTAACACTGAAGCTTTCTTT
CDR3 protein: CASSQDGTGIFSRDFNTEAFF

D gene: TRBD2
V gene: TRBV12-5
clone size: -
J gene: TRBJ2-3
CDR3 DNA: TGTGCTAGTGGTTTGGTACCGCCCCCCCTAGCGGGAGCCCAGTATTTT
CDR3 protein: CASGLVPPPLAGAQYF

D gene: TRBD2
V gene: TRBV9
clone size: few
J gene: TRBJ2-3
CDR3 DNA: TGTGCCAGCAGCGTAGGGACTAGCGGTAGCACAGATACGCAGTATTTT
CDR3 protein: CASSVGTSGSTDTQYF

D gene: -
V gene: TRBV7-2
clone size: -
J gene: TRBJ2-7
CDR3 DNA: TGTGCCAGCAGTATATCCGGGACAAGTTACGAGCAGTACTTC
CDR3 protein: CASSISGTSYEQYF

D gene: -
V gene: TRBV6-5
clone size: -
J gene: TRBJ2-1
CDR3 DNA: TGTGCCAGCAGTTACCCCACTGCCGCCGCCAATGAGCAGTTCTTC
CDR3 protein: CASSYPTAAANEQFF

D gene: TRBD2
V gene: TRBV27
clone size: -
J gene: TRBJ2-1
CDR3 DNA: TGTGCCAGCAGTCCCAAAGGAGCGGGAGTTAACAATGAGCAGTTCTTC
CDR3 protein: CASSPKGAGVNNEQFF

D gene: -
V gene: TRBV29-1
clone size: once
J gene: TRBJ1-2
CDR3 DNA: TGCAGCGCCGGACAAGGGATTGTGGGTGACTATGGCTACACCTTC
CDR3 protein: CSAGQGIVGDYGYTF